This T cell receptor (beta chain) originates from a study of regulatory T cells in long-lasting Graves disease. The sample's time point: newly diagnosed GD, antithyroid drugs for less than 3 months. Scientists built the TCR library using RNA that was extracted from PBMCs. V dropped 3 bases and J dropped 1 base, with 12 bases sitting between them. The germline gives CDR1 MGHRA, CDR2 YSYEKL. This CDR3 comprises 15 residues. Assembly of TCR beta libraries relied on iRepertoire HTBI primers together with Arm-PCR of CDR3 regions. TCRdb re-analysed the multiplex PCR reads in MiXCR, keeping a single row per CDR3 protein. The repertoire holds 360,000 or so distinct CDR3 sequences, with approximately 15% as singletons. This clonotype was seen a few times. These records were also assigned to another study, of T cells in Graves' hyperthyroidism and ophthalmopathy. Per that study: The primer set for the first-round RT-PCR of the TCR CDR3 was HTBI.

This chain connects TRBV4-1 to TRBJ1-1, with D unresolved. The source is a man aged 40-50 years with Graves disease. Material: peripheral blood mononuclear cells (PBMCs), obtained at new diagnosis, from a patient treated with antithyroid drugs. The CDR3 nucleotides are TGCGCCAGCAGCCAGCCGTTAGGGCGGAACACTGAAGCTTTCTTT. It specifies CASSQPLGRNTEAFF.